This TCR beta chain emerged from a study of shared clonotypes between healthy human individuals. Using immunoSEQ multiplex PCR, the repertoire was profiled, and TCRdb retains in-frame clones only, with some absent. The data show approximately 2.1 million clones, approximately 93% seen once. This clone has just one count. Per germline, CDR1 LNHDA and CDR2 SQIVND (reference sequence). The CDR3 loop spans 11 amino acids. The TCR originated in a man younger than 30 in good health. Some clones in this sample may be carry-over from other donors' samples. The sequenced sample was naive CD4+ T cells from PBMCs. Subset in this sample: CD45RA+ positively selected. J is TRBJ2-1 and V is TRBV19; D gene uncertain. Here the CDR3 reads CFPSAYNEQFF. CDR3 DNA sequence: TGTTTCCCAAGCGCCTACAATGAGCAGTTCTTC.